This T cell receptor beta chain is from a study of blood T cell repertoires in COVID-19. Looking at the study overall: The United States, Italy and Spain supplied acute and convalescent COVID-19 samples. T cells, B-cell-depleted T cells, or PBMCs provided the cDNA or gDNA that served as material.

V was trimmed by 6 bases and J by 0 bases, leaving 8 bases between them. Germline V CDR1 and CDR2: SGHVS, FQNEAQ. The CDR3 is 14 residues long. This clone occurred once. Authors' data handling: Nucleated cell counts were estimated from reference gene primer amplification. TCRdb keeps only in-frame clones here, not all; method: immunoSEQ multiplex PCR. The DNA was the basis for D and trimming; V, J and clone size are from that table. The data show 95,000 to 150,000 clones, about four fifths seen once. The material sequenced was peripheral blood. The TCR originated in a man between 60 and 70 years old with active or convalescent COVID-19. The chain uses TRBV7-8 and TRBJ1-4, with D unresolved. This chain's CDR3 is CASRHITTNEKLFF. The DNA of the CDR3 is TGTGCCAGCAGACACATCACAACTAATGAAAAACTGTTTTTT.